Sequencing of this T cell receptor (beta chain) was carried out in a study of blood T cell repertoires in COVID-19. Study-level information: From the United States, Italy and Spain came samples of acute and convalescent COVID-19. Sample material is recorded as cDNA or gDNA derived from T cells, B-cell-depleted T cells, or PBMCs.

The J segment lost 2 bases and the V segment lost 3 bases, leaving 4 bases of the junction unmatched. In germline, CDR1 is SGDLS, CDR2 YYNGEE. The CDR3 is 17 amino acids. Per the authors' pipeline: Scientists estimated how many nucleated cells there were by amplifying reference gene primers. The table came from immunoSEQ multiplex PCR; TCRdb's copy has only in-frame clones and leaves some out. V and J calls and clone size are copied from that table; D and trimming were computed from the DNA. The data hold tens of thousands of clones, with about 86% observed a single time. This sequence joins TRBV9 and TRBJ2-6; the match to TRBD1 covers 11 bases. The receptor was isolated from a woman of 80 years or more with acute or convalescent COVID-19. The sequencing sample was made of peripheral blood. The chain's CDR3 is CASSAPDRGPGANVLTF. DNA for the CDR3: TGTGCCAGCAGCGCCCCGGACAGGGGGCCTGGGGCCAACGTCCTGACTTTC.